This T cell receptor (beta chain) was recovered during a study of T cell responses to AZD1222 COVID-19 vaccine. General observations from the study: None of the repertoires were sampled until the peak T cell response had passed. Along spike, vaccine-associated CD4 TCRs were found throughout, with dominance at 160-218 and 743-854.

Assay: immunoSEQ multiplex PCR; the TCRdb copy retains only in-frame clones and omits some. The top ten clones hold under 1.2% of a sample with approximately 130,000 clones, 92% of them seen once. For this clone: Its antigen remains unknown.

This material consisted of peripheral blood, taken on day 0 of AZD1222 vaccination. The sequence derives from an adult in good health.

The CDR3: CASSEEQNYGYTF. Here the CDR3 DNA reads TGTGCCAGCAGTGAAGAACAGAACTATGGCTACACCTTC. The chain recombines TRBV2 with TRBJ1-2; no reliable D call. The V end lost 1 base, the J end lost 2 bases, and 5 bases lay between the germline ends. This CDR3 has 13 residues. The germline CDR1 and CDR2 sequences are SNHLY and FYNNEI.